Listed below are T cell receptor beta chains from one sample, sequenced in a study of OX40 agonist ivuxolimab in advanced cancers. Only in-frame clones appear in the TCRdb table, and some are missing; sequencing was by immunoSEQ multiplex PCR. The sample holds approximately 70,000 clones, approximately 80% seen once. Source: CD4+ or CD8+ T cells sorted from blood, taken in a trial of the OX40 agonist ivuxolimab. These receptors all come from an adult with an advanced solid tumor such as melanoma, head and neck, liver or kidney cancer. Both conserved end residues are part of each CDR3. D genes are given only for firm matches. Expanded clones are given a class, and other clones once, few, many or no size at all.

V,J,size,D,CDR3,DNA
TRBV30,TRBJ1-4,once,.,CAWGQGIGTNEKLFF,TGTGCCTGGGGTCAGGGGATCGGAACTAATGAAAAACTGTTTTTT
TRBV18,TRBJ2-3,.,.,CASSPMSTDTQYF,TGTGCCAGCTCACCAATGAGCACAGATACGCAGTATTTT
TRBV19,TRBJ2-2,few,.,CASTRGDYTGELFF,TGTGCCAGTACGAGGGGCGACTACACCGGGGAGCTGTTTTTT
TRBV5-4,TRBJ2-5,.,TRBD1,CASSSAMGQGETQYF,TGTGCCAGCAGCTCAGCAATGGGACAGGGCGAGACCCAGTACTTC
TRBV19,TRBJ2-2,.,.,CASFGLTNTGELFF,TGTGCCAGTTTCGGACTTACGAACACCGGGGAGCTGTTTTTT
TRBV5-1,TRBJ2-7,.,.,CASSPSPGISGYEQYF,TGCGCCAGCAGCCCCTCTCCAGGGATAAGTGGCTACGAGCAGTACTTC
TRBV5-4,TRBJ1-2,few,.,CASSRDGRDYGYTF,TGTGCCAGCAGCCGGGACGGGCGGGACTATGGCTACACCTTC
TRBV25-1,TRBJ2-3,.,TRBD2,CASKKPGLLSTDTQYF,TGTGCCAGCAAGAAACCGGGACTACTTAGCACAGATACGCAGTATTTT
TRBV6-5,TRBJ2-1,.,TRBD1,CASTPGDRVNEQFF,TGTGCCAGCACCCCCGGGGACAGGGTAAATGAGCAGTTCTTC
TRBV5-4,TRBJ2-1,.,.,CASSFRGGADEQFF,TGTGCCAGCAGTTTCAGAGGGGGGGCGGACGAGCAGTTCTTC